This T cell receptor (beta chain) was documented in a study of blood T cell repertoires in COVID-19. Study overall: Researchers got acute and convalescent COVID-19 samples from the United States, Italy and Spain. The cDNA or gDNA used as material had been derived from T cells, B-cell-depleted T cells, or PBMCs.

Per the study methods: By means of reference gene primer amplification, nucleated cell counts were estimated. Clones were read by immunoSEQ multiplex PCR, and TCRdb kept only the in-frame ones, dropping some. Clone size and the V and J calls come from that table; the DNA yielded D and trimming. The sample consists of 73,000 or so clones, 80% to 95% of them appearing once. This CDR3 comprises 15 residues. Germline lookup yields CDR1 KGHSH and CDR2 LQKENI. The V segment lost 3 bases and the J segment 2 bases; nucleotides outside the gene matches: 4. The sample consisted of peripheral blood. The gene calls are TRBV18 and TRBJ1-2, with 9 bases lining up with TRBD1. The TCR sequence derives from a human donor with active COVID-19. The donor label of this sample is uncertain. In nucleotides, the CDR3 is TGTGCCAGCTCACCCGGACAGGGGACCAACTATGGCTACACCTTC. Protein: CASSPGQGTNYGYTF.